The present T cell receptor (beta chain) was sequenced within a study of blood T cell repertoires in COVID-19. Across the study: Samples representing acute and convalescent COVID-19 were sourced from the United States, Italy and Spain. Sources were T cells, B-cell-depleted T cells, or PBMCs; the material itself was cDNA or gDNA.

Using immunoSEQ multiplex PCR, the repertoire was profiled, and TCRdb retains in-frame clones only, with some absent. The repertoire holds some 350,000 clones, with roughly 87% as singletons. Enrollees, roughly 18 to 89 years old, lived in about two dozen US areas. What the recovered Cohort 3 donors had was two negative PCRs, clearance, or symptom resolution. Germline V CDR1 and CDR2: SGHRS, YFSETQ. V dropped 2 bases and J dropped 6 bases, with 20 bases sitting between them. CDR3 length: 16 amino acids. The sequencing sample was made of PBMCs or T cells enriched from blood (not recorded which). The V and J genes are TRBV5-1 and TRBJ1-2, with D hard to call. The source of this sequence is a woman younger than 45 who had recovered from COVID-19. As DNA, the CDR3 is TGCGCCAGCAGCTTATCGCGGAGCCAAGGGCGGGATGGCTACACCTTC. Translating it yields CASSLSRSQGRDGYTF. Drawing the rest from reference TRBV5-1 and TRBJ1-2, the complete variable domain is KAGVTQTPRYLIKTRGQQVTLSCSPISGHRSVSWYQQTPGQGLQFLFEYFSETQRNKGNFPGRFSGRQFSNSRSEMNVSTLELGDSALYLCASSLSRSQGRDGYTFGSGTRLTVV.